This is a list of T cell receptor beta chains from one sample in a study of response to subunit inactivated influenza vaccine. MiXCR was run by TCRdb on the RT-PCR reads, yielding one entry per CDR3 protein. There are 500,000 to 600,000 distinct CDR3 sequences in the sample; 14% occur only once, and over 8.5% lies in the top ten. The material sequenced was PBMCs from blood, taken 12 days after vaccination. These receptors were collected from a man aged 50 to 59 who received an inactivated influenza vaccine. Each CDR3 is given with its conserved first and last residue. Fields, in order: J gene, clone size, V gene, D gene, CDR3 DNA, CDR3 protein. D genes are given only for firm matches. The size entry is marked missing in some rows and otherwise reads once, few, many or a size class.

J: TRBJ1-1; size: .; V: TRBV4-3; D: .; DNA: TGCGCCAGCAGCCAAGATCTGGAAATCTCTGAAGCTTTCTTT; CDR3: CASSQDLEISEAFF
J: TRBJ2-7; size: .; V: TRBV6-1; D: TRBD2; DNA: TGTGCCAGCGGAATGCTAGCGGGACCATACGAGCAGTACTTC; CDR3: CASGMLAGPYEQYF
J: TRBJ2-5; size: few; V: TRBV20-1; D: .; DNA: TGCAGTGCTAGAGAAACAGGGATGGAGACCCAGTACTTC; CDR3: CSARETGMETQYF
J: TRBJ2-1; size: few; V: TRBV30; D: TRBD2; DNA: TGTGCCTGGAGTGTCTTCCTAGCGGGAGCGAATGAGCAGTTCTTC; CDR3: CAWSVFLAGANEQFF
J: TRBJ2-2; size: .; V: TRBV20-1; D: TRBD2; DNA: TGCAGTGCTCGTAGGGGAGGGTCTCAGACCGGGGAGCTGTTTTTT; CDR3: CSARRGGSQTGELFF
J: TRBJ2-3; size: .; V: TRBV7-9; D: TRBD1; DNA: TGTGCCAGCAGCAAGGGACAGGGGTCTAGCACAGATACGCAGTATTTT; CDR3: CASSKGQGSSTDTQYF
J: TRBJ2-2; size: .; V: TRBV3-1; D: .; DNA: TGTGCCAGCAGCCATAGCCGGGTCCTGGGCGGGGAGCTGTTTTTT; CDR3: CASSHSRVLGGELFF
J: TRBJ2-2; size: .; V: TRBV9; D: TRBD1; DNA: TGTGCCAGCAGCGCCCCAGAGGACAGGGGTGTCGGGGAGCTGTTTTTT; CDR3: CASSAPEDRGVGELFF
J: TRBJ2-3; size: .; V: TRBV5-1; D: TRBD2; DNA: TGCGCCAGCAGCTTGACTAGCGGGAGTTCAAAAGATACGCAGTATTTT; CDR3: CASSLTSGSSKDTQYF
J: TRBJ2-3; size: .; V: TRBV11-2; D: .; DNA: TGTGCCAGCAGCGGAATAGCCGGGGGCACAGATACGCAGTATTTT; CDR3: CASSGIAGGTDTQYF